This TCR beta chain was captured by sequencing in a study of identical twins. Study-wide results and limits: Models predicted less out-of-frame TCR alpha sharing in monozygotic twins than was found. Researchers reported excess low generation probability among twin-shared out-of-frame alpha sequences. The study drew conclusions from cross-sectional statistical analysis, not from following the same donors. The presence of invariant MAIT and iNKT cells could partly confound analyses of zero-insertion sequences.

The V end lost 3 bases, the J end lost 3 bases, and 9 bases lay between the germline ends. Germline V gives CDR1 SGHDN, CDR2 FVKESK. The CDR3 has 13 residues. MiXCR, run by TCRdb on the 5' RACE reads, gives a single entry per CDR3 protein. Of approximately 500,000 distinct CDR3 sequences in the sample, approximately 14% were seen once. To note about this clonotype: Its specificity is not known.

In addition, the sample was reused for a study of yellow fever vaccine responses in identical twins.

The origin of this receptor is a woman under 30 in good health. Specimen: CD4+ T cells sorted from blood. V usage is TRBV14 and J usage is TRBJ2-7; D is undetermined. CDR3 region: CASSHFVDYEQYF. As DNA, the CDR3 is TGTGCCAGCAGCCACTTTGTGGACTACGAGCAGTACTTC.